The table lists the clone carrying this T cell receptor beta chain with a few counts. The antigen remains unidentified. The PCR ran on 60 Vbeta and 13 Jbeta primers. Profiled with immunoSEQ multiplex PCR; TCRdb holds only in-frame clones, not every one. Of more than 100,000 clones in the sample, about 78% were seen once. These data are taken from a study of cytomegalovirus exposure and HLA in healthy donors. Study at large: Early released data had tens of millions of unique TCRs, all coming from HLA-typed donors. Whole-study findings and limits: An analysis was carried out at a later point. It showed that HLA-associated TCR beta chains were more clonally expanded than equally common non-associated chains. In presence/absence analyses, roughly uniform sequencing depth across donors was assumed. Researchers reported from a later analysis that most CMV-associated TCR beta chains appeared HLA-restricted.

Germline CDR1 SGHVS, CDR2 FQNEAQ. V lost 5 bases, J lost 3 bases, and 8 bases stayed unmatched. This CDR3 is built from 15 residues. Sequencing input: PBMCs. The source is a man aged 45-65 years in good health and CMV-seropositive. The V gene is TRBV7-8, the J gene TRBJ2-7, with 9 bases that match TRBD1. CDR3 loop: CASSPTPGQGYEQYF. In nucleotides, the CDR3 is TGTGCCAGCAGCCCCACCCCGGGACAGGGCTACGAGCAGTACTTC.